This record covers a single T cell receptor beta chain. Germline-derived CDR1 and CDR2 are SGHNT and YYREEE (reference sequence). The CDR3 is 12 amino acids. The germline V and J ends were trimmed by 2 bases and 11 bases, with 13 bases remaining between them. The PCR was carried out with 60 Vbeta primers and 13 Jbeta primers. Generated by immunoSEQ multiplex PCR, the TCRdb table keeps only in-frame clones and is missing some. The table includes 180,000 or so clones, about 9.4% detected once. The entry originates in a study of cytomegalovirus exposure and HLA in healthy donors. Sequencing was carried out using PBMCs. The chain links TRBV5-4 to TRBJ1-1; D not certain. The TCR sequence derives from a young woman in good health and CMV-seropositive. This CDR3 is CASSLGRGWAFF. CDR3 DNA sequence: TGTGCCAGCAGCTTAGGCAGAGGGTGGGCTTTCTTT.